The rows below give T cell receptor beta chains drawn from one sample of a study of Graves' ophthalmopathy and Graves' hyperthyroidism. In TCRdb, the multiplex PCR reads were re-called with MiXCR into one record per CDR3 protein. The table shows 900,000 to 1,200,000 distinct CDR3 sequences, with 35% to 45% occurring only once. The source material was peripheral blood or thyroid tissue (not recorded which). These receptors originate from an adult man with Graves' hyperthyroidism. Each CDR3 is given with its conserved first and last residue. D genes are given only for firm matches. Only some rows state a clone size, as once, few, many or a class for expanded clones.

j_call clone_size v_call d_call cdr3_nt cdr3_aa
TRBJ2-6 NA TRBV10-3 TRBD2 TGTGCCATCAGTGAATCAAGCGGGGGGGACTCTGGGGCCAACGTCCTGACTTTC CAISESSGGDSGANVLTF
TRBJ1-1 many TRBV29-1 NA TGCAGCGCCCCTAAGAGTGGGCGCACTGAAGCTTTCTTT CSAPKSGRTEAFF
TRBJ1-3 many TRBV7-2 NA TGTGCCAGCAGCTCTTCGACGGTTTCGGGAAACACCATATATTTT CASSSSTVSGNTIYF
TRBJ1-4 NA TRBV7-9 NA TGCGCCAGCAGCCAAGGACCGAACACCAGGGAAAAACTGTTTTTT CASSQGPNTREKLFF
TRBJ1-5 few TRBV2 TRBD1 TGTGCCAGCAGTTACTCAGGACAGGGGGCGGAGAGCAATCAGCCCCAGCATTTT CASSYSGQGAESNQPQHF
TRBJ1-1 once TRBV7-9 TRBD1 TGTGCCAGCAGAGGAGCTTCGGAACAGGGGAGCACTGAAGCTTTCTTT CASRGASEQGSTEAFF
TRBJ2-5 many TRBV11-2 TRBD2 TGTGCCAGCAGCTTAGGCCAGCGGGGGAGCCACCAAGAGACCCAGTACTTC CASSLGQRGSHQETQYF
TRBJ1-1 NA TRBV28 TRBD1 TGTGCCGGACTGGACAGGGGAGGTACTGAAGCTTTCTTT CAGLDRGGTEAFF
TRBJ2-5 many TRBV7-6 NA TGTGCCAGCAGCATCCTGGGACGAAACGTCCAAGAGACCCAGTACTTC CASSILGRNVQETQYF
TRBJ2-5 few TRBV14 TRBD2 TGTGCCAGCAGTCGGAGCGGGAGAGAGGTCCAAGAGACCCAGTACTTC CASSRSGREVQETQYF
TRBJ2-1 NA TRBV5-1 NA TGCGCCAGCAGCAGCAGGGCCCGCGGCAATGAGCAGTTCTTC CASSSRARGNEQFF
TRBJ2-7 many TRBV12-3/TRBV12-4 NA TGTGCCAGCAGTTTGTCGGGGGACCGCTCCTACGAGCAGTACTTC CASSLSGDRSYEQYF
TRBJ2-7 few TRBV20-1 TRBD2 TGCAGTGCTAGAGAATTTAATTGGGCTAGCGGTACCTACGAGCAGTACTTC CSAREFNWASGTYEQYF
TRBJ1-1 many TRBV4-1 TRBD1 TGCGCCAGCAGCCAATCGACAGGGAAAGGAACTGAAGCTTTCTTT CASSQSTGKGTEAFF
TRBJ2-7 many TRBV29-1 NA TGCAGCGTTGAAGGCCTAGCTGGTTACTCCTACGAGCAGTACTTC CSVEGLAGYSYEQYF
TRBJ1-1 NA TRBV10-2 NA TGCGCCAGCAGTGCCAGTATCCCAGTTGCGACCCGAAACACTGAAGCTTTCTTT CASSASIPVATRNTEAFF
TRBJ1-2 NA TRBV30 NA TGTGCCTGGAGTGTACTACGGGGCTATGGCTACACCTTC CAWSVLRGYGYTF
TRBJ2-5 few TRBV12-3/TRBV12-4 TRBD2 TGTGCCAGCAGCTTAGGTCCTAGCGGGGGGGATGAGACCCAGTACTTC CASSLGPSGGDETQYF
TRBJ2-5 many TRBV7-9 NA TGTGCCAGCAGCCCCGTCGGGGCGGAGCAAGAGACCCAGTACTTC CASSPVGAEQETQYF
TRBJ2-7 NA TRBV10-3 NA TGTGCCATTAGGGCGGGGCCAGCCTACGAGCAGTACTTC CAIRAGPAYEQYF
TRBJ1-4 few TRBV7-9 TRBD1 TGTGCCAGCAGCTTACCCACCCGGACAGGGCCTACAGCAACTAATGAAAAACTGTTTTTT CASSLPTRTGPTATNEKLFF
TRBJ2-7 NA TRBV11-2 TRBD1 TGTGCCAGCAGCCCCGGGACAGCTCTATACGAGCAGTACTTC CASSPGTALYEQYF